These 12 T cell receptor beta chains came from one sample sequenced in a study of blood T cells in healthy people across ages. Primers used in a second PCR of roughly 7 to 12 cycles were a sample-barcoded 5' primer and a J-beta primer mix. Using its own MiXCR run on the 5' RACE reads, TCRdb lists one record per CDR3 protein. The sample lists approximately 780,000 distinct CDR3 sequences; roughly 24% were seen once. The same sample was also studied in work on T cells of mothers and their children.

The sequencing input was blood. Receptors were obtained from a boy younger than 18 in good health.

A remark on this clonotype: One end of the junction varies from germline; a read error may be responsible. The chain is built from TRBV7-6 and TRBJ1-4; D is perhaps TRBD1 (5 bases). There are 17 residues in the CDR3. Germline assignment: CDR1 SGHVS and CDR2 FNYEAQ. CDR3 protein: CASSLIAGGLTNGKLFF. For the CDR3, the DNA is TGTGCCAGCAGCTTAATCGCTGGGGGATTAACTAATGGAAAACTGTTTTTT.

V and J are TRBV12-3 or TRBV12-4 and TRBJ2-7, with TRBD2 identical over 9 bases. This CDR3 spans 14 amino acids. J gave up 3 bases and V 5 bases, and 5 bases lay outside the gene matches. CDR3 protein: CASSPSSGDYEQYF. The CDR3 nucleotides are TGTGCCAGCAGTCCCTCTAGCGGGGACTACGAGCAGTACTTC.

This clonotype was counted between two and nine times. The chain recombines TRBV5-1 with TRBJ2-5, with 8 bases aligning to TRBD1. With V trimmed by 0 bases and J by 8 bases, 9 bases remained unmatched. The germline V gene has CDR1 SGHRS and CDR2 YFSETQ. The length of the CDR3 is 15 residues. The CDR3 sequence is CASSLGLQGAETQYF. DNA for the CDR3: TGCGCCAGCAGCTTGGGCCTGCAGGGGGCAGAAACCCAGTACTTC.

This clonotype was detected a few times. This sequence joins TRBV4-1 and TRBJ2-7; 7 nucleotides align to TRBD2. The J segment lost 0 bases and the V segment lost 2 bases, leaving 4 bases of the junction unmatched. The CDR3 spans 15 residues. CDR1 is MGHRA, CDR2 YSYEKL, per germline. The CDR3 DNA sequence: TGCGCCAGCAGCCAAACTAGCGCGAGCTCCTACGAGCAGTACTTC. It encodes CASSQTSASSYEQYF.

The sample holds a few counts of this clonotype. V is TRBV3-1 and J is TRBJ1-2, with 10 nucleotides matching TRBD1. The CDR3 loop spans 16 amino acids. The germline gives CDR1 LGHDT, CDR2 YNNKEL (reference sequence). Trimming took 3 bases from V and 4 from J; bases not matched to a gene: 8. CDR3 in amino acids: CASSHTDRGLGYGYTF. Written as DNA, the CDR3 is TGTGCCAGCAGCCACACTGACAGGGGGCTTGGCTATGGCTACACCTTC.

The chain has TRBV6-6 and TRBJ2-5; 7 bases align to TRBD1. Losses at the gene ends were 6 bases for V and 1 base for J; bases not matched to a gene: 8. Germline values: CDR1 MNHNY, CDR2 SVGAGI (reference sequence). There are 15 residues in the CDR3. The CDR3 DNA is TGTGCCAGCAGACCCCCGACAGGGTCCCAAGAGACCCAGTACTTC. Encoded protein: CASRPPTGSQETQYF.

This clonotype was seen a few times. The chain joins TRBV6-5 to TRBJ2-7; perhaps TRBD2 as D (5 bases). V gave up 6 bases and J gave up 2 bases, with 17 bases separating them. Germline values: CDR1 MNHEY, CDR2 SVGAGI. This CDR3 has 15 residues. The CDR3: CASRPTPTGTYEQYF. The CDR3 DNA is TGTGCCAGCAGACCAACTCCGACGGGAACCTACGAGCAGTACTTC.

This clonotype showed up just a few times. The chain uses TRBV28 and TRBJ1-6, with D possibly matching TRBD1 (6 bases). Germline CDR1 is MDHEN and CDR2 is SYDVKM. The CDR3 covers 16 residues. V shed 7 bases and J shed 8 bases, with 21 bases lying between them. CDR3 loop: CASTPASGVGDSPLHF. CDR3 bases: TGTGCCAGCACCCCAGCGTCAGGGGTGGGAGATTCACCCCTCCACTTT.

This clonotype was recorded a few times. The chain recombines TRBV25-1 with TRBJ1-2; 8 bases agree with TRBD1. CDR1 and CDR2 from the germline V gene are MGHDK and SYGVNS. This CDR3 has 12 residues. The junction had 3 bases not matched to a gene; V was cut back by 4 bases and J by 8 bases. CDR3 amino acids: CASSAGTGGYTF. CDR3 in DNA: TGTGCCAGCAGTGCCGGGACAGGAGGCTACACCTTC.

The chain joins TRBV4-1 to TRBJ1-5; D unresolved. This CDR3 is built from 15 residues. The V gene lost 0 bases and the J gene lost 7 bases, with 13 bases spanning the gap. Germline V CDR1 and CDR2: MGHRA, YSYEKL. The CDR3 DNA follows: TGCGCCAGCAGCCAAGATGGGAGGCGAAACCAGCCCCAGCATTTT. Translating it yields CASSQDGRRNQPQHF.

This clonotype was picked up one time. The rearrangement uses TRBV7-9 and TRBJ1-2; TRBD1 aligns across 8 bases. Germline V gives CDR1 SEHNR, CDR2 FQNEAQ (reference sequence). V was pared by 5 bases and J by 4 bases, with 6 bases of the junction left unmatched. The CDR3 is made up of 14 amino acids. CDR3 residues: CASSTTGATYGYTF. In DNA form, the CDR3 reads TGTGCCAGCAGCACGACAGGGGCCACCTATGGCTACACCTTC.

The V call is TRBV6-5, the J call TRBJ1-2; 7 positions agree with TRBD1. This CDR3 contains 16 residues. Germline loops: CDR1 MNHEY, CDR2 SVGAGI. Trimming cost V 2 bases and J 4 bases; bases outside gene matches: 10. The CDR3 reads CASSYGPRDRTYGYTF. The CDR3 DNA follows: TGTGCCAGCAGTTACGGACCCCGGGACAGAACCTATGGCTACACCTTC.